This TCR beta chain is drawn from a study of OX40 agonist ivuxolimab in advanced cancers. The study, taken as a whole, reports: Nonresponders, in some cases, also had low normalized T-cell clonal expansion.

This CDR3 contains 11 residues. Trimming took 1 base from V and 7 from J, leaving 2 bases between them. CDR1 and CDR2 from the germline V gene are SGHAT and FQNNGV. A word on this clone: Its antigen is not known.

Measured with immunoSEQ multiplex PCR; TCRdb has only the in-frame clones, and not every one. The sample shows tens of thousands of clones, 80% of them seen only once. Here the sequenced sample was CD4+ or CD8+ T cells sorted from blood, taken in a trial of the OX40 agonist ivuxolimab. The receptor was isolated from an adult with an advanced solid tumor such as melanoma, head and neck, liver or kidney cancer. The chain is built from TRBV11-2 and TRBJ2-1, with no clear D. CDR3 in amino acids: CASSLVNEQFF. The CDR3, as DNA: TGTGCCAGCAGCTTAGTAAATGAGCAGTTCTTC.